A selection of T cell receptor beta chains follows, all from one sample in a study of Ad26.COV2.S vaccination and SARS-CoV-2 variants. Sequenced by immunoSEQ multiplex PCR; TCRdb stores in-frame clones only, minus some. The sample has approximately 340,000 clones; 92% are singletons. The specimen was peripheral blood, collected after recovery from COVID-19. Receptor source: a human donor who had recovered from COVID-19. Each CDR3 is given with its conserved first and last residue. D genes are given only for firm matches.

D gene	V gene	J gene	CDR3 protein	CDR3 DNA
.	TRBV5-3	TRBJ2-7	CARSLPWGYEQYF	TGTGCCAGAAGCTTGCCGTGGGGGTACGAGCAGTACTTC
TRBD2	TRBV2	TRBJ2-5	CASSAYSGGRETQYF	TGTGCCAGCAGTGCTTACAGCGGGGGTCGGGAGACCCAGTACTTC
.	TRBV27	TRBJ2-2	CAARPYTDGNTGELFF	TGTGCCGCGAGACCCTATACCGACGGGAACACCGGGGAGCTGTTTTTT
.	TRBV10-1	TRBJ2-2	CASSPRRAETGELFF	TGCGCCAGCAGCCCCCGGAGGGCCGAAACCGGGGAGCTGTTTTTT
.	TRBV5-4	TRBJ1-2	CASSREANYGYTF	TGTGCCAGCAGTCGGGAGGCAAACTATGGCTACACCTTC
.	TRBV4-1	TRBJ2-7	CASSQEAGVTYEQYF	TGCGCCAGCAGCCAAGAAGCTGGGGTAACCTACGAGCAGTACTTC
TRBD2	TRBV5-4	TRBJ2-1	CASSLKRETYNEQFF	TGTGCCAGCAGCTTGAAGCGGGAAACCTACAATGAGCAGTTCTTC
.	TRBV2	TRBJ1-5	CASSEVGGRNQPQHF	TGTGCCAGCAGTGAGGTAGGGGGGCGTAATCAGCCCCAGCATTTT
TRBD1	TRBV4-1	TRBJ2-7	CASSRGTGGAYEQYF	TGCGCCAGCAGCCGAGGGACAGGGGGTGCCTACGAGCAGTACTTC
TRBD2	TRBV7-7	TRBJ2-1	CASSASSGGAYEQFF	TGTGCTAGCAGCGCGTCTAGCGGGGGGGCCTATGAGCAGTTCTTC
TRBD2	TRBV7-6	TRBJ2-5	CATHSSGGYQETQYF	TGTGCCACCCATTCTAGCGGGGGGTACCAAGAGACCCAGTACTTC
.	TRBV6-5	TRBJ1-3	CASSYRPESSGNTIYF	TGTGCCAGCAGTTACAGGCCCGAGAGCTCTGGAAACACCATATATTTT
.	TRBV16	TRBJ1-2	CASSRDTGINYGYTF	TGTGCCAGCAGCCGAGACACAGGAATCAACTATGGCTACACCTTC
TRBD1	TRBV9	TRBJ1-2	CASSAQGVDYGYTF	TGTGCCAGCAGTGCACAGGGGGTCGACTATGGCTACACCTTC
.	TRBV2	TRBJ1-2	CASSEMVSGGYTF	TGTGCCAGCAGTGAAATGGTATCCGGCGGCTACACCTTC
TRBD1	TRBV5-1	TRBJ2-7	CASWDRSYEQYF	TGCGCCAGCTGGGACAGGTCCTACGAGCAGTACTTC
TRBD2	TRBV9	TRBJ2-3	CASSAQRGVTDTQYF	TGTGCCAGCAGCGCCCAGCGGGGGGTCACAGATACGCAGTATTTT
TRBD1	TRBV12-3/TRBV12-4	TRBJ1-2	CASSLRDRYGYTF	TGTGCCAGCAGTCTTCGGGACAGATATGGCTACACCTTC
TRBD1	TRBV11-2	TRBJ2-3	CASSYQMTGFRTDTQYF	TGTGCCAGCAGCTACCAGATGACAGGGTTCAGGACAGATACGCAGTATTTT
TRBD2	TRBV4-1	TRBJ2-5	CASSQDPQREKETQYF	TGCGCCAGCAGCCAAGATCCCCAGCGGGAGAAAGAGACCCAGTACTTC
.	TRBV13	TRBJ2-1	CASSPGRGRDEQFF	TGTGCCAGCAGCCCCGGCAGGGGCCGAGATGAGCAGTTCTTC
.	TRBV15	TRBJ1-5	CATSRRRNSNQPQHF	TGTGCCACCAGCAGACGACGGAATAGCAATCAGCCCCAGCATTTT
TRBD2	TRBV29-1	TRBJ2-7	CSVETSGALFGEQYF	TGCAGCGTGGAAACTAGCGGGGCCCTTTTCGGTGAGCAGTACTTC
.	TRBV9	TRBJ1-5	CASSKTAYSNQPQHF	TGTGCCAGCAGCAAGACAGCATATAGCAATCAGCCCCAGCATTTT
.	TRBV11-3	TRBJ2-3	CASSPRFADTQYF	TGTGCCAGCAGCCCCCGGTTCGCAGATACGCAGTATTTT
.	TRBV18	TRBJ1-5	CASSPTGGETSSNQPQHF	TGTGCCAGCTCACCAACCGGGGGGGAAACATCTAGCAATCAGCCCCAGCATTTT
.	TRBV7-3	TRBJ1-2	CASSVSTNYGYTF	TGTGCCAGCAGCGTATCAACGAACTATGGCTACACCTTC
TRBD2	TRBV2	TRBJ2-1	CASRDGGGSYNEQFF	TGTGCCAGCAGAGACGGGGGGGGCTCCTACAATGAGCAGTTCTTC